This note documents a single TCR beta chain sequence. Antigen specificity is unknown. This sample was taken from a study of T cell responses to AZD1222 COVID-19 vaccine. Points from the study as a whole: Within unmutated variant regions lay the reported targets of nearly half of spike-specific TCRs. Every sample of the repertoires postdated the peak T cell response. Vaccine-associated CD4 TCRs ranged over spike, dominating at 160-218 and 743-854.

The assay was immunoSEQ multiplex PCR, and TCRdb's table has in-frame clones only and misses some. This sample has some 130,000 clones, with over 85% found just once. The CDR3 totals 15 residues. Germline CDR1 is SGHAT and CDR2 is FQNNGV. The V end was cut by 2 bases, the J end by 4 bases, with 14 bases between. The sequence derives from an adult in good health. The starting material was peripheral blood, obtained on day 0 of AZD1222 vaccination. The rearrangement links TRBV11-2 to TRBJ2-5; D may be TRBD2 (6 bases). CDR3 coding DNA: TGTGCCAGCAGCTTATCGACAGTCGGGGGAGAGACCCAGTACTTC. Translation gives CASSLSTVGGETQYF. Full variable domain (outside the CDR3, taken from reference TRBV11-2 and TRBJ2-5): EAGVAQSPRYKIIEKRQSVAFWCNPISGHATLYWYQQILGQGPKLLIQFQNNGVVDDSQLPKDRFSAERLKGVDSTLKIQPAKLEDSAVYLCASSLSTVGGETQYFGPGTRLLVL.